The entry that follows covers one TCR beta chain sequence. The sample originates from a study of blood T cell repertoires in COVID-19. In the source study's methods: Amplification of reference gene primers was used by the study to estimate nucleated cell counts. Profiled with immunoSEQ multiplex PCR; TCRdb holds only in-frame clones, not every one. V and J calls plus clone size are reproduced from that table; the DNA served to infer D and trimming. The sample has 25,000 to 35,000 clones, roughly 80% seen once. The CDR3 has 14 amino acids. The germline gives CDR1 SGDLS, CDR2 YYNGEE. Trimming cost V 3 bases and J 7 bases, with 11 bases left between them.

The sequence came from a woman aged 55-70 years with acute or convalescent COVID-19. This chain joins TRBV9 and TRBJ1-6, with D tentatively TRBD1 (5 bases). What was sequenced was peripheral blood. The CDR3 sequence is CASSAPDTNSPLHF. The DNA of the CDR3 is TGTGCCAGCAGCGCTCCGGACACAAATTCACCCCTCCACTTT.